The clone carrying this TCR beta chain was counted a single time. The CDR3 loop spans 13 amino acids. V lost 4 bases to trimming and J lost 10 bases; unmatched junction nucleotides: 7. The germline V gene has CDR1 SGHTA and CDR2 FQGNSA. The sample is drawn from a study of T cells in localized non-small cell lung cancer. The data were produced by immunoSEQ multiplex PCR, yet TCRdb's version contains in-frame clones alone and is incomplete. The repertoire holds about 39,000 clones, about four fifths seen once, with about a third in the top ten. The origin of this receptor is a woman aged 40-69 years with stage II squamous cell lung carcinoma. V and J are TRBV7-2 and TRBJ2-1; 7 bases are shared with TRBD2. The sequencing used PBMCs, collected before any cancer treatment. Here the CDR3 reads CASSSPGLSEQFF. CDR3 coding DNA: TGTGCCAGCAGCTCACCGGGACTATCAGAGCAGTTCTTC.